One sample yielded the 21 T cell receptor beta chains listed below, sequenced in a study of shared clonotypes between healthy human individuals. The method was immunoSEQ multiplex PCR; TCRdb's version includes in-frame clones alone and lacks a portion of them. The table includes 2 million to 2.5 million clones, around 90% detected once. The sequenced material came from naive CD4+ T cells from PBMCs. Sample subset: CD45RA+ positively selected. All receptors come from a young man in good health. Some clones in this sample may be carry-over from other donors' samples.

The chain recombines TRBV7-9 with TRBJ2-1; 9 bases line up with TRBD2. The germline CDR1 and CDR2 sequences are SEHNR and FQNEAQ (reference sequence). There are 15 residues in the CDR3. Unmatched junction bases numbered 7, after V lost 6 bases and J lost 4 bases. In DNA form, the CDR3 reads TGTGCCAGCAGTCCAAAGCGGGAGGAATACAATGAGCAGTTCTTC. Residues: CASSPKREEYNEQFF.

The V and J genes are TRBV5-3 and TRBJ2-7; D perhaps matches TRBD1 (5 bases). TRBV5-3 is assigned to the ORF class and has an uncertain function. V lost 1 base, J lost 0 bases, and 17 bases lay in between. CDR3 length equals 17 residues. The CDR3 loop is CARSLWRRVFHSYEQYF. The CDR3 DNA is TGTGCCAGAAGCTTGTGGCGCAGGGTTTTTCACTCCTACGAGCAGTACTTC.

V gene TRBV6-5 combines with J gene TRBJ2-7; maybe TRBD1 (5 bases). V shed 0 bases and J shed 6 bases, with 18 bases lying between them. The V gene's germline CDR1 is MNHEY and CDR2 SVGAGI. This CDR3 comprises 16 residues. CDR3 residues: CASSYSNRGPLGEQYF. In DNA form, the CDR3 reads TGTGCCAGCAGTTACTCGAATAGGGGCCCCCTTGGCGAGCAGTACTTC.

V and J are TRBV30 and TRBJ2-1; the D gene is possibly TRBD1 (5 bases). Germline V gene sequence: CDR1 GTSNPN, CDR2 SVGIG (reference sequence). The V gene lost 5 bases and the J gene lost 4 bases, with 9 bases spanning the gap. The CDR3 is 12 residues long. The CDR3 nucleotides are TGTGCCTGGGATCGACAGTACAATGAGCAGTTCTTC. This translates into CAWDRQYNEQFF. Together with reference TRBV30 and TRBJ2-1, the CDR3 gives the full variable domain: SQTIHQWPATLVQPVGSPLSLECTVEGTSNPNLYWYRQAAGRGLQLLFYSVGIGQISSEVPQNLSASRPQDRQFILSSKKLLLSDSGFYLCAWDRQYNEQFFGPGTRLTVL.

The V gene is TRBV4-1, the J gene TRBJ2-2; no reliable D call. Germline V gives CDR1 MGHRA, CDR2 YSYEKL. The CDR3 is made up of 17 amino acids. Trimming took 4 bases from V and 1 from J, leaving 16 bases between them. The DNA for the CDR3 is TGCGCCAGCAGCCCCCGAGCCGCGACCGAGAACACCGGGGAGCTGTTTTTT. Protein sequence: CASSPRAATENTGELFF.

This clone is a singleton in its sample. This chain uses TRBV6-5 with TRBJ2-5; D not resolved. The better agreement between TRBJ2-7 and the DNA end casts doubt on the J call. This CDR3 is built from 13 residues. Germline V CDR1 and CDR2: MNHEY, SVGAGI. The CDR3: CASSFQTDYEQYF. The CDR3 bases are TGTGCCAGCAGTTTCCAAACAGATTACGAGCAGTACTTC.

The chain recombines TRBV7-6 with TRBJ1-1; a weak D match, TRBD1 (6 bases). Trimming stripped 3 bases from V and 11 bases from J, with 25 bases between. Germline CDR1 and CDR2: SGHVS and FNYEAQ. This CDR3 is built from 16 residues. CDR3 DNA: TGTGCCAGCAGCTTTAACAGGGCGAACCCAAAAAGGATGGCTTTCTTT. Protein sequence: CASSFNRANPKRMAFF.

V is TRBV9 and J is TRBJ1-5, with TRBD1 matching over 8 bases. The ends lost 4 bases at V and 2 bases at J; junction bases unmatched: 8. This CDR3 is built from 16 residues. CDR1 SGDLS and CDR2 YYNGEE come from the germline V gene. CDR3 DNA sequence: TGTGCCAGCAGCCCCTCCGCGGGACAGGGCAATCAGCCCCAGCATTTT. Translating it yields CASSPSAGQGNQPQHF.

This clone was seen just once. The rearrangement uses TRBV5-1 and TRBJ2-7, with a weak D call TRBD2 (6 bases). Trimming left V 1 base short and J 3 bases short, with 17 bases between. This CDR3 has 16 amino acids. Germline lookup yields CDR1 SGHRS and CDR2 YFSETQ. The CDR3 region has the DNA TGCGCCAGCAGCTTGTCCGGTCGGGCGGGAAGCTACGAGCAGTACTTC. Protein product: CASSLSGRAGSYEQYF.

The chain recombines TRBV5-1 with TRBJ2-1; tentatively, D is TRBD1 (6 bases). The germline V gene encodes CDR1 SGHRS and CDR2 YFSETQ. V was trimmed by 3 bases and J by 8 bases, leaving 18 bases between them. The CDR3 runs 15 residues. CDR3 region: CASSSEAGAWDEQFF. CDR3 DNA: TGCGCCAGCAGCTCCGAGGCAGGGGCCTGGGATGAGCAGTTCTTC.

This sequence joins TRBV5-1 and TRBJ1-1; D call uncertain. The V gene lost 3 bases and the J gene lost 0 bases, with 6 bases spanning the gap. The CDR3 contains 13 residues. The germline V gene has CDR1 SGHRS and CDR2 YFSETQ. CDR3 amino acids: CASSYGMNTEAFF. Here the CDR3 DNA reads TGCGCCAGCAGCTACGGGATGAACACTGAAGCTTTCTTT.

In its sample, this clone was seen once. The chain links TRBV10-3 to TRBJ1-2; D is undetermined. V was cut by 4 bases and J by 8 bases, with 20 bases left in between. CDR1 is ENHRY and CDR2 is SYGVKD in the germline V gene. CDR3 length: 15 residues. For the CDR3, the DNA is TGTGCCATCAGTGCTCCTCTTCCCTTGCCAGGAGGCTACACCTTC. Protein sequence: CAISAPLPLPGGYTF.

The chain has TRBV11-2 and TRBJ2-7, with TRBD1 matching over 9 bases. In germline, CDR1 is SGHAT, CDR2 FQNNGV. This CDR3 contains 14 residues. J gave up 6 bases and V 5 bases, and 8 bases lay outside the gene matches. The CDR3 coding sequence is TGTGCCAGCAGCCCGCGGGACAGGGTAACCGAGCAGTACTTC. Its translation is CASSPRDRVTEQYF.

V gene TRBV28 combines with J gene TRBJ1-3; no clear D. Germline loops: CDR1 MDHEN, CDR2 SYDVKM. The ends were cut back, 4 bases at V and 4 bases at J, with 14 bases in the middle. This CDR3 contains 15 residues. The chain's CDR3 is CASSSGGGPGNTIYF. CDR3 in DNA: TGTGCCAGCAGTTCGGGAGGAGGCCCCGGAAACACCATATATTTT.

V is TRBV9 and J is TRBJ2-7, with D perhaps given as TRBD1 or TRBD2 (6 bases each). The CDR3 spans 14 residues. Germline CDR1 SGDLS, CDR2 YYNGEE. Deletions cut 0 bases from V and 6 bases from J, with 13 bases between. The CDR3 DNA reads TGTGCCAGCAGCGTAGGGGGGGCGAAGGGCGAGCAGTACTTC. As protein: CASSVGGAKGEQYF.

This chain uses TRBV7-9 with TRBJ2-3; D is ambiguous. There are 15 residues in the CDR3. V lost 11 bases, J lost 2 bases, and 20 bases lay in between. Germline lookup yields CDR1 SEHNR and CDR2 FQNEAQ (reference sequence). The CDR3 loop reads CAVSNPSSLTDTQYF. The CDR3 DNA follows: TGTGCCGTCTCAAATCCCAGTTCTCTCACAGATACGCAGTATTTT.

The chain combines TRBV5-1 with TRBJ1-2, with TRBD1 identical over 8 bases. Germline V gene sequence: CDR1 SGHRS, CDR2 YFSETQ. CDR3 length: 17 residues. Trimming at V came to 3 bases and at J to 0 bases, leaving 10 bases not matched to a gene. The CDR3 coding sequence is TGCGCCAGCAGCTCCGTTGGACAGGGAACGCCTAACTATGGCTACACCTTC. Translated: CASSSVGQGTPNYGYTF.

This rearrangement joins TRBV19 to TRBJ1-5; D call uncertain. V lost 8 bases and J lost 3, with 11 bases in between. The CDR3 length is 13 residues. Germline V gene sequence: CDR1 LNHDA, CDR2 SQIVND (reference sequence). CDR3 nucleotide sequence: TGTGCCAGTTCCGGGCTCTACAATCAGCCCCAGCATTTT. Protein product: CASSGLYNQPQHF.

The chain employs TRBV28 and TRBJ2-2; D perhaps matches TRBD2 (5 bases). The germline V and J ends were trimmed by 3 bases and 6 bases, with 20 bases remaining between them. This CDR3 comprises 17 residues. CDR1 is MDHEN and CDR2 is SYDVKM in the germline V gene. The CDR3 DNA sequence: TGTGCCAGCAGTTTTAGCCGCGGACTGAGAATCCCCGGGGAGCTGTTTTTT. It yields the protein CASSFSRGLRIPGELFF.

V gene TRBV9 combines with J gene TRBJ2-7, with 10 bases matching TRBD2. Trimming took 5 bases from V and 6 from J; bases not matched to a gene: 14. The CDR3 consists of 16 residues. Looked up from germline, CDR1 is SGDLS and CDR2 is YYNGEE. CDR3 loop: CASSYLMLAGAGEQYF. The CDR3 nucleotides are TGTGCCAGCAGTTACCTGATGCTAGCGGGAGCGGGCGAGCAGTACTTC.

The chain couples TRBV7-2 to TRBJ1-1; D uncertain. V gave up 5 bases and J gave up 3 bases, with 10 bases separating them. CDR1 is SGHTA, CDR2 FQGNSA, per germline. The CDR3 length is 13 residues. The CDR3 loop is CASSPGRHTEAFF. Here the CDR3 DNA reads TGTGCCAGCAGCCCAGGAAGGCACACTGAAGCTTTCTTT.